This T cell receptor beta chain was sequenced for a study of CD8+ T cells in alopecia areata. Background on the study: Treated patients were given oral tofacitinib, which was dosed at 5 to 10 mg twice daily.

RNA was extracted and reverse transcribed into cDNA as the sequencing template. Produced via immunoSEQ multiplex PCR; TCRdb's table is partial and in-frame only. Of a few hundred thousand clones detected, roughly two fifths appear once; the ten largest clones hold 0.48%. Study outcomes and limitations: While tofacitinib was given, many expanded lesional clones persisted in scalp and blood. Lesional scalp, especially alopecia totalis/universalis, showed higher clonality than normal scalp.

Described treatment: oral pan-JAK inhibitor, 5-10 mg twice daily. Investigators sorted PBMCs to obtain both CD4+ and CD8+ T cells. Trimming removed 2 bases from V and 0 bases from J, with 23 bases in between. The CDR3 covers 19 residues. CDR1 and CDR2 (germline): SEHNR, FQNEAQ (reference sequence). A note on this clone: No antigen is known for it.

The receptor's source is a human donor with alopecia areata. The rearrangement links TRBV7-9 to TRBJ2-7, with D perhaps matching TRBD2 (5 bases). The sequences come from CD4+ T cells sorted from blood, collected at roughly week 30, from a patient treated with tofacitinib. The CDR3 loop is CASSLTKILDKETSYEQYF. The CDR3 DNA follows: TGTGCCAGCAGCTTAACGAAAATACTAGACAAGGAAACCTCCTACGAGCAGTACTTC.